This T cell receptor beta chain derives from a study of blood T cell repertoires in COVID-19 (dated by TCRdb to about 2020). The study in broad terms: Samples from collaborators originated in the United States, Italy and Spain and spanned both the acute and convalescent phases of COVID-19. The prospective study material was composed of cDNA or gDNA derived from T cells, B-cell-depleted T cells, or PBMCs. Subjects who had been exposed to COVID-19, were actively infected with it, or had recovered from it provided the deeply sampled blood TCRbeta repertoires that made up the dataset. A freely available public database, intended as a resource for researchers studying the immune response to SARS-CoV-2, is where the repertoires were released. Samples were obtained from the ongoing ImmuneRACE study (first 160 participants) and from 1,254 subjects provided by 6 global collaborators. A de-identified subject ID, COVID-19 status, age in years and sex were almost always included in the sample metadata. HLA class I and class II types, where available, came from metadata supplied by the sample provider rather than from assay-based typing. What the study reported, not specific to this receptor: How much clinical and demographic metadata was included differed by source and by participant, and the metadata was provided uncurated.

The immunoSEQ Assay, a bias-controlled multiplex PCR, was used to amplify TCRbeta CDR3 regions from genomic DNA. The original methods were these. Nucleated cell counts per sample were estimated from amplification of reference gene primers within the assay. To quantify the absolute abundance of each unique TCRbeta CDR3 rearrangement, sequence reads were collapsed and filtered. For each sample, productive Simpson clonality was calculated as the square root of Simpson's diversity index across productive rearrangements. The clones in this table, taken by TCRdb from immuneACCESS, are in-frame only. Not every clone is retained; where verified, under half of the shortfall comes from an unresolved V gene, and the cause of the rest is unknown. The V and J calls and clone size are taken from that table; D and trimming were inferred from the DNA. A total of about 320,000 clones appear in this sample, around nine tenths of them only once. Jointly, the top ten make up 2.6% of the sample.

Participants in the prospective study were enrolled through a virtual design, were aged about 18 to 89 years, and lived in about 25 United States geographic areas. Cohort assignment in the prospective study relied on participant-reported clinical history from a screening survey and a study questionnaire. Recovered participants in ImmuneRACE Cohort 3 were defined by two consecutive negative NP/OP PCR tests, clearance by a healthcare professional, or resolution of symptoms. In the prospective study, whole blood, serum and a nasopharyngeal or oropharyngeal swab were collected from each participant by mobile phlebotomists. Additional blood draws and questionnaires over an approximately 2-month period could optionally be provided by prospective study participants. Prospective study blood samples were shipped either frozen or at room temperature before DNA extraction. Its CDR3 holds 15 amino acids, cysteine through phenylalanine. Kept here is only the CDR3 DNA, which spans 45 bases and is read in frame from base 1. V loses 2 bases of germline sequence and J loses 4 bases, and the interval between the two ends is 14 bases. The germline V gene (reference sequence) specifies SEHNR as CDR1 and FQNEAQ as CDR2.

Turning to this clone: Its antigen remains undetermined. The record has no base qualities; no much larger clone is one base away.

The sample consisted of PBMCs or T cells enriched from blood (not recorded which). The rearrangement combines TRBV7-9 with TRBJ1-1; the D gene is perhaps TRBD1, from 6 matching bases. This TCR came from a man in his 60s who had recovered from COVID-19. Here the CDR3 is given as CASSLRSQGSTEAFF. The base sequence is TGTGCCAGCAGCTTACGATCCCAGGGGAGCACTGAAGCTTTCTTT.